These 10 T cell receptor beta chains were sequenced from one sample in a study of T-cell reconstitution after alpha-beta-depleted transplantation in children. Preparing the TCRbeta library involved the use of unique molecular identifiers. One entry per CDR3 protein, called by TCRdb with MiXCR from the PCR reads. The repertoire includes 77,000 or so distinct CDR3 sequences, around a sixth of them detected once, and about half sits in the top ten. The material was PBMCs, mostly from graft donor cells, obtained 360 days after TCRalphabeta/CD19-depleted stem cell transplant. These receptor sequences come from a male patient aged 2-9 years who had a stem cell transplant for acute lymphoblastic leukemia, so the T cells may come from the graft donor.

The sample holds a few counts of this clonotype. The rearrangement links TRBV27 to TRBJ2-1, with a tentative D call TRBD2 (6 bases). CDR1 MNHEY and CDR2 SMNVEV come from the germline V gene (reference sequence). The germline V and J ends were trimmed by 6 bases and 8 bases, with 11 bases remaining between them. The CDR3 is 12 residues long. The CDR3 DNA sequence: TGTGCCAGCAGGCGGGATGGGTATGAGCAGTTCTTC. It specifies CASRRDGYEQFF.

This clonotype was seen many times. The chain joins TRBV5-1 to TRBJ1-1; D call uncertain. V shed 1 base and J shed 1 base, with 11 bases lying between them. CDR3 size: 15 residues. CDR1 is SGHRS, CDR2 YFSETQ, per germline. The CDR3: CASSLQLTENTEAFF. CDR3 DNA: TGCGCCAGCAGCTTGCAATTGACGGAGAACACTGAAGCTTTCTTT.

The CDR3 DNA reads as TGTGCCAGCAGCACCCCGAGCTCCTACGAGCAGTACTTC. Protein: CASSTPSSYEQYF. V and J are TRBV11-1 and TRBJ2-7; D gene ambiguous. The CDR3 covers 13 residues. Trimming took off 5 bases at V and 0 bases at J, with 8 bases between the two ends. The germline V gene has CDR1 SGHAT and CDR2 FQDESV (reference sequence).

This chain connects TRBV7-9 to TRBJ2-5, with 8 bases aligning to TRBD2. In germline, CDR1 is SEHNR, CDR2 FQNEAQ (reference sequence). The CDR3 sequence is 16 residues long. The V segment lost 2 bases and the J segment 2 bases; nucleotides outside the gene matches: 7. The CDR3 DNA reads as TGTGCCAGCAGCTTAAGATTTAGCGGGGTGCAAGAGACCCAGTACTTC. The encoded protein is CASSLRFSGVQETQYF.

This clonotype was seen more than once but under ten times. V is TRBV6-1 and J is TRBJ2-4, with no clear D. Germline loops: CDR1 MNHNS, CDR2 SASEGT. Between the trimmed V and J ends, which lost 8 bases and 0 bases, there was a span of 14 bases. This CDR3 spans 15 amino acids. In nucleotides, the CDR3 is TGTGCCAGCGGACGACTGAGGCTAGCCAAAAACATTCAGTACTTC. Encoded protein: CASGRLRLAKNIQYF.

This clonotype was recorded at least ten times. DNA for the CDR3: TGTGCCAGCAGCTTAGTATATAATTCACCCCTCCACTTT. Amino acid sequence: CASSLVYNSPLHF. The genes are TRBV7-9 and TRBJ1-6; D unresolved. The CDR3 runs to 13 residues. Germline assignment: CDR1 SEHNR and CDR2 FQNEAQ (reference sequence). V lost 1 base to trimming and J lost 4 bases, with 2 bases between them.

This clonotype was recorded a few times. This rearrangement joins TRBV3-1 to TRBJ2-7; unclear D gene. The CDR3 totals 14 residues. Trimming took off 0 bases at V and 4 bases at J, with 10 bases between the two ends. CDR1 and CDR2 from the germline V gene are LGHDT and YNNKEL (reference sequence). DNA for the CDR3: TGTGCCAGCAGCCAAGATCCCCAGTGGTACGAGCAGTACTTC. Protein product: CASSQDPQWYEQYF.

The chain employs TRBV7-8 and TRBJ2-3; the D gene is possibly TRBD2 (5 bases). The CDR3 spans 14 residues. The V gene's germline CDR1 is SGHVS and CDR2 FQNEAQ. The CDR3 DNA is TGTGCGCGTTTGGACTTACCCCCCACAGATACGCAGTATTTT. Its translation is CARLDLPPTDTQYF.

The rearrangement uses TRBV20-1 and TRBJ2-7, with 8 bases aligning to TRBD2. V trimming: 3 bases; J trimming: 0 bases; junction bases outside the gene matches: 7. CDR1 and CDR2 from the germline V gene are DFQATT and SNEGSKA (reference sequence). This CDR3 has 15 amino acids. The CDR3 loop is CSARESGRHSYEQYF. DNA for the CDR3: TGCAGTGCTAGGGAAAGCGGGAGACACTCCTACGAGCAGTACTTC.

This clonotype showed up many times. J is TRBJ2-5 and V is TRBV29-1; 11 bases line up with TRBD1. The germline CDR1 and CDR2 sequences are SQVTM and ANQGSEA. CDR3 size: 15 residues. Trimming cost V 6 bases and J 4 bases; bases outside gene matches: 10. The CDR3 loop reads CSVEPPGQGGETQYF. In DNA, the CDR3 is TGCAGCGTAGAGCCTCCGGGACAGGGGGGAGAGACCCAGTACTTC.